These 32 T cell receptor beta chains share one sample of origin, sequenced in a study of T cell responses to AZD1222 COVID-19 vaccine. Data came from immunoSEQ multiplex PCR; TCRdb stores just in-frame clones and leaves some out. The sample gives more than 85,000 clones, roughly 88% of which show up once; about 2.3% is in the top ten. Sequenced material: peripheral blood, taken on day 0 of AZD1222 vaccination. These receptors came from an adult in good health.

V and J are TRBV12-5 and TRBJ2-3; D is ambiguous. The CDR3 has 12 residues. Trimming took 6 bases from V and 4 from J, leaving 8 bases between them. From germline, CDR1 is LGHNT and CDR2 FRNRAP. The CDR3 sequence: CASGRRADTQYF. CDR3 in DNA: TGTGCTAGTGGCCGACGTGCAGATACGCAGTATTTT.

The CDR3: CASSLYGGYQETQYF. DNA of the CDR3: TGTGCCAGCAGCTTGTATGGCGGGTATCAAGAGACCCAGTACTTC. The chain couples TRBV11-2 to TRBJ2-5; D possibly corresponds to TRBD2 (5 bases). Germline V CDR1 and CDR2: SGHAT, FQNNGV. The CDR3 spans 15 residues. V lost 3 bases, J lost 2 bases, and 13 bases lay in between.

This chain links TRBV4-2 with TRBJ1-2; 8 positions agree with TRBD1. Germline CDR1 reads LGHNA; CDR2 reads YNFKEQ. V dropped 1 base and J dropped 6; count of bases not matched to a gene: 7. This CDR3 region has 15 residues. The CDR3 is CASSQARGQGDGYTF. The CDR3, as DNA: TGTGCCAGCAGCCAAGCTCGAGGACAGGGCGATGGCTACACCTTC.

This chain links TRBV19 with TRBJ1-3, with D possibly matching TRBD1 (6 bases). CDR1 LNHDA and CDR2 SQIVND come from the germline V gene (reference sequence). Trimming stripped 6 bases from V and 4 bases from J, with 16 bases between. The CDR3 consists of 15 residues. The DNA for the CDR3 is TGTGCCAGTAGAAGACAGGTCCGTGACGGAAACACCATATATTTT. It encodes CASRRQVRDGNTIYF.

The CDR3 is CASSRSRDNEQFF. In DNA form, the CDR3 reads TGTGCCAGTAGTCGGTCCAGGGACAATGAGCAGTTCTTC. The chain joins TRBV19 to TRBJ2-1, with D possibly TRBD1 on 5 matching bases. CDR1 is LNHDA, CDR2 SQIVND, per germline (reference sequence). This CDR3 spans 13 amino acids. V shed 5 bases and J shed 5 bases, with 10 bases lying between them.

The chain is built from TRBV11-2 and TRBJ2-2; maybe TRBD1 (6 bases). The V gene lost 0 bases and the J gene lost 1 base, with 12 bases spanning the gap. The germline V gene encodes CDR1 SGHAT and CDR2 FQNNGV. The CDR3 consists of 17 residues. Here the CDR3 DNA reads TGTGCCAGCAGCTTAGACCCCTCAGGGGAGAACACCGGGGAGCTGTTTTTT. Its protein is CASSLDPSGENTGELFF.

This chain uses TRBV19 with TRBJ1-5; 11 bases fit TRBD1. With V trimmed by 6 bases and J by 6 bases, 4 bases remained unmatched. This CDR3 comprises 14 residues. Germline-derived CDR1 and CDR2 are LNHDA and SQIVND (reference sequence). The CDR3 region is CASSGTGGRQPQHF. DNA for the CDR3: TGTGCCAGTAGCGGGACAGGGGGTCGTCAGCCCCAGCATTTT.

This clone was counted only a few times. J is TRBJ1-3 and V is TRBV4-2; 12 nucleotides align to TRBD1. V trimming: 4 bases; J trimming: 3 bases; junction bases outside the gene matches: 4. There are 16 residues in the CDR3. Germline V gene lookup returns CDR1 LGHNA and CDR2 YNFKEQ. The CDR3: CASSPGTGGSGNTIYF. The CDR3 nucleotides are TGTGCCAGCAGCCCCGGGACAGGGGGCAGTGGAAACACCATATATTTT.

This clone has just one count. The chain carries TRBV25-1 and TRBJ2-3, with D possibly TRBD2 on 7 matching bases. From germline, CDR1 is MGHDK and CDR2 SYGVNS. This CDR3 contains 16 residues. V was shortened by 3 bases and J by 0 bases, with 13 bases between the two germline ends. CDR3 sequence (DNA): TGTGCCAGCAGTGATGCGGCGGGGGCTAGCACAGATACGCAGTATTTT. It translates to CASSDAAGASTDTQYF.

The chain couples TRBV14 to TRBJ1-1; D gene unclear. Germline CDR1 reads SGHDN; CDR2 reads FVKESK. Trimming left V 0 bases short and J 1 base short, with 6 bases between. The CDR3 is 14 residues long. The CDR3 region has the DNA TGTGCCAGCAGCCAAGATACCTCGAACACTGAAGCTTTCTTT. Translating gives CASSQDTSNTEAFF. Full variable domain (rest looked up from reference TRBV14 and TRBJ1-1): EAGVTQFPSHSVIEKGQTVTLRCDPISGHDNLYWYRRVMGKEIKFLLHFVKESKQDESGMPNNRFLAERTGGTYSTLKVQPAELEDSGVYFCASSQDTSNTEAFFGQGTRLTVV.

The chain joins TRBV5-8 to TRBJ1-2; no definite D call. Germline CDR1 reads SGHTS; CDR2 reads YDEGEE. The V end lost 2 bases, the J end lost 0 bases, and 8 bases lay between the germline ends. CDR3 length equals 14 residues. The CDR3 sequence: CASSLNTPNYGYTF. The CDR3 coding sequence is TGTGCCAGCAGCTTAAATACACCTAACTATGGCTACACCTTC.

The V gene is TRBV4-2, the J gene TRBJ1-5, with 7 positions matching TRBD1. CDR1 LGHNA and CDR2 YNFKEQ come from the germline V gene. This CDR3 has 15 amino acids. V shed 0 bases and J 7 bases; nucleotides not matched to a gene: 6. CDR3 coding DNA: TGTGCCAGCAGCCAAGACGGACAGGTAGACCAGCCCCAGCATTTT. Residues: CASSQDGQVDQPQHF.

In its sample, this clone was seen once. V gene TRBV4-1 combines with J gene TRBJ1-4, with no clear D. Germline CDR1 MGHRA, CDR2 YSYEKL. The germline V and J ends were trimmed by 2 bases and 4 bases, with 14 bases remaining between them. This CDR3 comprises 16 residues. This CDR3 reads CASSQPGRVDNEKLFF. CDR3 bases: TGCGCCAGCAGCCAACCCGGACGAGTAGATAATGAAAAACTGTTTTTT.

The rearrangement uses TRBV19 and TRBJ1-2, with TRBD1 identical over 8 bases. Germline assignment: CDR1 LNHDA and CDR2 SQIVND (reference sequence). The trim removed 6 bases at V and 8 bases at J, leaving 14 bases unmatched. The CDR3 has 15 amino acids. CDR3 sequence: CASRNQLLRGHGYTF. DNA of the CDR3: TGTGCCAGTAGGAATCAACTCCTCAGGGGGCACGGCTACACCTTC.

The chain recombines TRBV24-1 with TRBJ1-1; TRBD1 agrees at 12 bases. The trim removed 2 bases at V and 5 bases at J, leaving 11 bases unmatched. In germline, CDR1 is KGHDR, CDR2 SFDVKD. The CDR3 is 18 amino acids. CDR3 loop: CATSDSSGQGAPRTEAFF. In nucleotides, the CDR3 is TGTGCCACCAGTGATTCCTCGGGACAGGGGGCGCCGCGGACTGAAGCTTTCTTT.

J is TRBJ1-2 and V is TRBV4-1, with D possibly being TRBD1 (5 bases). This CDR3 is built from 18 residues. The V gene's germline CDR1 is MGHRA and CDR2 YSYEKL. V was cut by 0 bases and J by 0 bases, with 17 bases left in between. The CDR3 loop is CASSQDRGSLDANYGYTF. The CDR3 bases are TGCGCCAGCAGCCAAGATAGGGGATCCCTTGATGCTAACTATGGCTACACCTTC.

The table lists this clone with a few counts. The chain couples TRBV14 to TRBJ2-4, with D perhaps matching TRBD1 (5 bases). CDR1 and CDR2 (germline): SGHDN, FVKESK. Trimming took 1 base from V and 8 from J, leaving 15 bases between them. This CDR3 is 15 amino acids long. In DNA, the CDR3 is TGTGCCAGCAGCCAAGGTTTAGGGGAATTAGACATTCAGTACTTC. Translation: CASSQGLGELDIQYF.

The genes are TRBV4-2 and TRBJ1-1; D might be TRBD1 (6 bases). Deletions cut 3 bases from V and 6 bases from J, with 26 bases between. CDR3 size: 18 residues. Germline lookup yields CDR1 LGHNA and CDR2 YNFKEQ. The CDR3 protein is CASSHETSGRGFVAEAFF. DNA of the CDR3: TGTGCCAGCAGCCACGAAACTTCAGGGAGGGGGTTTGTGGCTGAAGCTTTCTTT.

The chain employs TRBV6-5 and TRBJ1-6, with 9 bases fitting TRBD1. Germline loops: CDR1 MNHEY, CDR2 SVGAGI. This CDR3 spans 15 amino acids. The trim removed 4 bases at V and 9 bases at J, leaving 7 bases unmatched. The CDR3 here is CASSFMGTGTSPLHF. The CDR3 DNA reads TGTGCCAGCAGTTTCATGGGGACAGGGACTTCACCCCTCCACTTT.

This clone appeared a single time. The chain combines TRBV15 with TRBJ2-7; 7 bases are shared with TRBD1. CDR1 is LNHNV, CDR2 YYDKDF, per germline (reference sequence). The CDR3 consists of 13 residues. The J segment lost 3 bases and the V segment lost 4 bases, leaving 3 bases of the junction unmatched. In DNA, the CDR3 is TGTGCCACCAGCACCAGGACAGGCTACGAGCAGTACTTC. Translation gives CATSTRTGYEQYF.

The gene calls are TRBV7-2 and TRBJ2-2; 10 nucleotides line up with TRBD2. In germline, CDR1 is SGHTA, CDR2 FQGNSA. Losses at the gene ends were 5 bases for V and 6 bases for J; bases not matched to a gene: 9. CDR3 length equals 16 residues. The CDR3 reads CASSASGSKFSGELFF. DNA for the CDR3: TGTGCCAGCAGCGCTAGCGGGAGTAAGTTTTCCGGGGAGCTGTTTTTT. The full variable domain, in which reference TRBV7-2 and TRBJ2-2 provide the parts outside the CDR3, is GAGVSQSPSNKVTEKGKDVELRCDPISGHTALYWYRQSLGQGLEFLIYFQGNSAPDKSGLPSDRFSAERTGGSVSTLTIQRTQQEDSAVYLCASSASGSKFSGELFFGEGSRLTVL.

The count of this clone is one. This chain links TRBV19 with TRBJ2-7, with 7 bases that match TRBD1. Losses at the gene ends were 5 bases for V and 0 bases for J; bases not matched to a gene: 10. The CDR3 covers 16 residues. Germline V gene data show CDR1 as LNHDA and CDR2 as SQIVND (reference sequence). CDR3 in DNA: TGTGCCAGTAGTGCCTCCCGGGACAGAGCCTCCTACGAGCAGTACTTC. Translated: CASSASRDRASYEQYF.

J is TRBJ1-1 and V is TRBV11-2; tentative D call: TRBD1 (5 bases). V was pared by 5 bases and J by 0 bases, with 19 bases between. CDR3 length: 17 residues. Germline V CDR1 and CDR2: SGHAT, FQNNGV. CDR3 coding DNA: TGTGCCAGCAGCAACCCCCGGGGCCGAGGGATGAACACTGAAGCTTTCTTT. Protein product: CASSNPRGRGMNTEAFF.

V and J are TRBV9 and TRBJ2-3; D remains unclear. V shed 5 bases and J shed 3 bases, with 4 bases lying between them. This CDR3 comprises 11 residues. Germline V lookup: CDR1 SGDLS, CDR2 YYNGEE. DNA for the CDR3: TGTGCCAGCAGTGCTACAGATACGCAGTATTTT. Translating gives CASSATDTQYF.

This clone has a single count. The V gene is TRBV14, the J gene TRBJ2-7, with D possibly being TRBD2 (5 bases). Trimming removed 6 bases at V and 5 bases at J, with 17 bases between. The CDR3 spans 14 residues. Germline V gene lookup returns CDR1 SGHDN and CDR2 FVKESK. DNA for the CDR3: TGTGCCAGCAGACCCATGGGCTTGGGAGACGAGCAGTACTTC. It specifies CASRPMGLGDEQYF.

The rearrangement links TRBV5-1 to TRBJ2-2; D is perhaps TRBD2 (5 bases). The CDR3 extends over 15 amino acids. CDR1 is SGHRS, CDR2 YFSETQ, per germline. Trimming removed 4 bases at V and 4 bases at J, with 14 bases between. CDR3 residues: CASSELGPGTGELFF. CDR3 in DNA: TGCGCCAGCAGCGAACTAGGCCCGGGCACCGGGGAGCTGTTTTTT. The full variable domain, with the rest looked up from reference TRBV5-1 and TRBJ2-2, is KAGVTQTPRYLIKTRGQQVTLSCSPISGHRSVSWYQQTPGQGLQFLFEYFSETQRNKGNFPGRFSGRQFSNSRSEMNVSTLELGDSALYLCASSELGPGTGELFFGEGSRLTVL.

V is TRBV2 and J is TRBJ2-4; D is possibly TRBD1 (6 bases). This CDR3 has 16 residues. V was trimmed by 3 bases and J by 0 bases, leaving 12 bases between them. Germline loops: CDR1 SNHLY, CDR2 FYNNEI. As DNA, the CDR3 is TGTGCCAGCAGTGAGGGTGGACAGCCAGCCAAAAACATTCAGTACTTC. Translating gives CASSEGGQPAKNIQYF.

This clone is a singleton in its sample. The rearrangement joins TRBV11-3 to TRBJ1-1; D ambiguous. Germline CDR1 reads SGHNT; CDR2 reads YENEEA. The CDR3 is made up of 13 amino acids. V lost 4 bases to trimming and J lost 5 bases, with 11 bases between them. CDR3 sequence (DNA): TGTGCCAGCAGCTCCTCGACGGGGACTGAAGCTTTCTTT. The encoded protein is CASSSSTGTEAFF.

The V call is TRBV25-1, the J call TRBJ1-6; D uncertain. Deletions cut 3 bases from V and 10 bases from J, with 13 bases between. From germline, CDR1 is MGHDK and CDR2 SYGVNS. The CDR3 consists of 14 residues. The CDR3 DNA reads TGTGCCAGCAGTGATCGGGAAGAAGCCTCACCCCTCCACTTT. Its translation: CASSDREEASPLHF.

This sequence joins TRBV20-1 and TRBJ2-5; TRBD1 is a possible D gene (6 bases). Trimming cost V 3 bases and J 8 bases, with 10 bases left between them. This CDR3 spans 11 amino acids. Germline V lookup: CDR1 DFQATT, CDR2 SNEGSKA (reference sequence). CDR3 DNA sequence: TGCAGTGCTAGGGGGGCGGGTACCCAGTACTTC. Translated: CSARGAGTQYF.

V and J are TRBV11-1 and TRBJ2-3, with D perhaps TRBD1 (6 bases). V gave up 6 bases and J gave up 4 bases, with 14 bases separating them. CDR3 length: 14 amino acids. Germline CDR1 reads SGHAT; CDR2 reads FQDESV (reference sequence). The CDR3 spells CASSLRGGPDTQYF. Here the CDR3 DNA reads TGTGCCAGCAGTCTCAGGGGCGGACCAGATACGCAGTATTTT.

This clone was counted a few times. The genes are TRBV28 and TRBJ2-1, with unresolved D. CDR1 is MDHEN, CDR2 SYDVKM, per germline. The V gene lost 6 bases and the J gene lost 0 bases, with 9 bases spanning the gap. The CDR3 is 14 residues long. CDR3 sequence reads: CASSQFNSYNEQFF. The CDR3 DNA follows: TGTGCCAGCAGCCAATTTAACTCCTACAATGAGCAGTTCTTC.